Listed below are T cell receptor beta chains from one sample, sequenced in a study of T-cell reconstitution after alpha-beta-depleted transplantation in children. TCRdb passed the PCR reads through MiXCR, listing each CDR3 protein once. The repertoire includes about 300,000 distinct CDR3 sequences, over 7.5% of them detected once, and 9.1% sits in the top ten. Here the sequenced sample was peripheral blood, taken 360 days after TCRalphabeta/CD19-depleted stem cell transplant. These receptors came from a female patient aged 2 to 10 who had a stem cell transplant for Fanconi anemia, so the T cells may come from the graft donor. CDR3s include the opening cysteine and the closing phenylalanine or tryptophan. The order of the fields is V gene, J gene, D gene, clone size, CDR3 protein, CDR3 DNA. A D gene is named only where the DNA matches it firmly. Not all rows give a size; the values are once, few, many and, for expanded clones, a class.

V gene: TRBV4-1
J gene: TRBJ1-1
D gene: NA
clone size: few
CDR3 protein: CASSSSQFLNTEAFF
CDR3 DNA: TGCGCCAGCAGCTCGTCACAATTCCTGAACACTGAAGCTTTCTTT

V gene: TRBV19
J gene: TRBJ2-6
D gene: NA
clone size: few
CDR3 protein: CASSIPGHSGANVLTF
CDR3 DNA: TGTGCCAGTAGTATTCCAGGGCACTCTGGGGCCAACGTCCTGACTTTC

V gene: TRBV9
J gene: TRBJ1-6
D gene: TRBD1
clone size: many
CDR3 protein: CASSVVPGQLDNSPLHF
CDR3 DNA: TGTGCCAGCAGCGTAGTTCCGGGACAGCTAGATAATTCACCCCTCCACTTT

V gene: TRBV12-3/TRBV12-4
J gene: TRBJ2-1
D gene: NA
clone size: many
CDR3 protein: CASSTEYNEQFF
CDR3 DNA: TGTGCCAGCAGCACAGAATACAATGAGCAGTTCTTC

V gene: TRBV18
J gene: TRBJ2-7
D gene: NA
clone size: NA
CDR3 protein: CASSPGTEKEQYF
CDR3 DNA: TGTGCCAGCTCACCCGGGACGGAGAAAGAGCAGTACTTC

V gene: TRBV5-1
J gene: TRBJ2-5
D gene: TRBD1
clone size: many
CDR3 protein: CASSLVNRGGETQYF
CDR3 DNA: TGCGCCAGCAGCTTGGTAAACAGGGGCGGGGAGACCCAGTACTTC

V gene: TRBV7-9
J gene: TRBJ2-5
D gene: TRBD2
clone size: many
CDR3 protein: CASSFSGRAETQYF
CDR3 DNA: TGTGCCAGCAGCTTCTCGGGGAGGGCCGAGACCCAGTACTTC

V gene: TRBV28
J gene: TRBJ2-1
D gene: NA
clone size: NA
CDR3 protein: CASSQPGTLYNEQFF
CDR3 DNA: TGTGCCAGCAGCCAACCAGGTACATTATACAATGAGCAGTTCTTC

V gene: TRBV5-1
J gene: TRBJ2-1
D gene: TRBD2
clone size: few
CDR3 protein: CASSLSGLAGDYNEQFF
CDR3 DNA: TGCGCCAGCAGCTTGTCCGGACTAGCGGGGGATTACAATGAGCAGTTCTTC

V gene: TRBV28
J gene: TRBJ2-7
D gene: NA
clone size: many
CDR3 protein: CASSEDSQQYF
CDR3 DNA: TGTGCCAGCAGCGAAGACAGTCAGCAGTACTTC

V gene: TRBV5-1
J gene: TRBJ2-7
D gene: NA
clone size: many
CDR3 protein: CASSLRGLLDEQYF
CDR3 DNA: TGCGCCAGCAGCTTGAGAGGGCTCTTGGACGAGCAGTACTTC

V gene: TRBV28
J gene: TRBJ2-2
D gene: TRBD1
clone size: NA
CDR3 protein: CASSFNGQGPVGTGELFF
CDR3 DNA: TGTGCCAGCAGTTTTAACGGACAGGGGCCGGTAGGCACCGGGGAGCTGTTTTTT

V gene: TRBV5-1
J gene: TRBJ2-5
D gene: NA
clone size: NA
CDR3 protein: CASSGTGTETQYF
CDR3 DNA: TGCGCCAGCAGCGGCACGGGGACGGAGACCCAGTACTTC

V gene: TRBV6-2/TRBV6-3
J gene: TRBJ2-2
D gene: TRBD2
clone size: NA
CDR3 protein: CASSYVSLAGVLTGELFF
CDR3 DNA: TGTGCCAGCAGTTACGTTTCCCTAGCGGGAGTTCTCACCGGGGAGCTGTTTTTT

V gene: TRBV9
J gene: TRBJ2-1
D gene: TRBD2
clone size: many
CDR3 protein: CASSVSLAGGSGSYNEQFF
CDR3 DNA: TGTGCCAGCAGCGTATCACTAGCGGGGGGATCGGGCTCCTACAATGAGCAGTTCTTC

V gene: TRBV6-2/TRBV6-3
J gene: TRBJ2-1
D gene: TRBD1
clone size: few
CDR3 protein: CASSYSRTGYNEQFF
CDR3 DNA: TGTGCCAGCAGTTACTCACGGACAGGCTACAATGAGCAGTTCTTC

V gene: TRBV24-1
J gene: TRBJ1-2
D gene: NA
clone size: NA
CDR3 protein: CATSIGPLGYTF
CDR3 DNA: TGTGCCACCAGTATCGGACCACTAGGCTACACCTTC

V gene: TRBV27
J gene: TRBJ2-7
D gene: NA
clone size: few
CDR3 protein: CASTSRAGRSYEQYF
CDR3 DNA: TGTGCCAGCACCTCCCGAGCGGGCCGATCCTACGAGCAGTACTTC

V gene: TRBV28
J gene: TRBJ2-7
D gene: NA
clone size: many
CDR3 protein: CASSSSDRYEQYF
CDR3 DNA: TGTGCCAGCAGTTCCTCGGACCGCTACGAGCAGTACTTC

V gene: TRBV7-9
J gene: TRBJ2-7
D gene: NA
clone size: many
CDR3 protein: CASSYRNSYEQYF
CDR3 DNA: TGTGCCAGCAGCTACAGGAACTCCTACGAGCAGTACTTC

V gene: TRBV6-2/TRBV6-3
J gene: TRBJ2-1
D gene: TRBD2
clone size: NA
CDR3 protein: CASSQRTSGGSRAYNEQFF
CDR3 DNA: TGTGCCAGCAGCCAGCGGACTAGCGGGGGGTCTCGGGCCTACAATGAGCAGTTCTTC

V gene: TRBV7-3
J gene: TRBJ2-2
D gene: TRBD2
clone size: many
CDR3 protein: CASSRGLAAGELFF
CDR3 DNA: TGTGCCAGCAGCAGAGGACTAGCCGCCGGGGAGCTGTTTTTT

V gene: TRBV6-6
J gene: TRBJ2-4
D gene: NA
clone size: NA
CDR3 protein: CAISGVKNIQYF
CDR3 DNA: TGTGCCATCTCAGGGGTCAAAAACATTCAGTACTTC

V gene: TRBV12-3/TRBV12-4
J gene: TRBJ2-3
D gene: TRBD2
clone size: many
CDR3 protein: CASSLLLAGGTDTQYF
CDR3 DNA: TGTGCCAGCAGCCTTCTACTAGCGGGGGGCACAGATACGCAGTATTTT

V gene: TRBV6-2/TRBV6-3
J gene: TRBJ2-3
D gene: NA
clone size: few
CDR3 protein: CASSYRTVDTDTQYF
CDR3 DNA: TGTGCCAGCAGTTACAGGACCGTTGACACAGATACGCAGTATTTT

V gene: TRBV12-3/TRBV12-4
J gene: TRBJ2-5
D gene: TRBD2
clone size: many
CDR3 protein: CASSTSGAQETQYF
CDR3 DNA: TGTGCCAGCAGTACTAGCGGGGCGCAAGAGACCCAGTACTTC

V gene: TRBV20-1
J gene: TRBJ2-2
D gene: NA
clone size: many
CDR3 protein: CSASKEVTGELFF
CDR3 DNA: TGCAGTGCTAGTAAGGAGGTCACCGGGGAGCTGTTTTTT

V gene: TRBV21-1
J gene: TRBJ2-7
D gene: NA
clone size: many
CDR3 protein: CASIEEGTYEQYF
CDR3 DNA: TGTGCCAGCATCGAAGAAGGAACCTACGAGCAGTACTTC

V gene: TRBV5-6
J gene: TRBJ1-2
D gene: NA
clone size: NA
CDR3 protein: CASSLMQGRKGYTF
CDR3 DNA: TGTGCCAGCAGCTTGATGCAGGGGAGAAAGGGCTACACCTTC

V gene: TRBV11-3
J gene: TRBJ2-1
D gene: NA
clone size: few
CDR3 protein: CASSKQGQEQFF
CDR3 DNA: TGTGCCAGCAGCAAACAGGGTCAAGAGCAGTTCTTC

V gene: TRBV18
J gene: TRBJ2-3
D gene: NA
clone size: many
CDR3 protein: CASSPHTADTQYF
CDR3 DNA: TGTGCCAGCTCACCTCATACTGCAGATACGCAGTATTTT

V gene: TRBV5-1
J gene: TRBJ1-2
D gene: NA
clone size: many
CDR3 protein: CASSLIMGIDYGYTF
CDR3 DNA: TGCGCCAGCAGCTTGATCATGGGGATCGACTATGGCTACACCTTC

V gene: TRBV7-9
J gene: TRBJ2-1
D gene: NA
clone size: NA
CDR3 protein: CASSRPGGNEQFF
CDR3 DNA: TGTGCCAGCAGCCGCCCCGGTGGGAATGAGCAGTTCTTC